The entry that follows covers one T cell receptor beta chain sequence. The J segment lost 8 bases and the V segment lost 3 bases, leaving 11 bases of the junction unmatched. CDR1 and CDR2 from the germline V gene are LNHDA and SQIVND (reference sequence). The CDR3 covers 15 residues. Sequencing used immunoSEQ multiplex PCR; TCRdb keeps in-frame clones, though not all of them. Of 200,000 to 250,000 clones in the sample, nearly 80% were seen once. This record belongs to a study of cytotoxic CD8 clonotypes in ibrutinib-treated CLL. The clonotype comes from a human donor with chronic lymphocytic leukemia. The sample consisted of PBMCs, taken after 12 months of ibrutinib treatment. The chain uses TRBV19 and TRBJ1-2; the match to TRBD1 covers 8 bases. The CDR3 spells CASSIGGQGFGGYTF. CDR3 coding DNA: TGTGCCAGTAGTATCGGTGGACAGGGCTTTGGGGGCTACACCTTC.